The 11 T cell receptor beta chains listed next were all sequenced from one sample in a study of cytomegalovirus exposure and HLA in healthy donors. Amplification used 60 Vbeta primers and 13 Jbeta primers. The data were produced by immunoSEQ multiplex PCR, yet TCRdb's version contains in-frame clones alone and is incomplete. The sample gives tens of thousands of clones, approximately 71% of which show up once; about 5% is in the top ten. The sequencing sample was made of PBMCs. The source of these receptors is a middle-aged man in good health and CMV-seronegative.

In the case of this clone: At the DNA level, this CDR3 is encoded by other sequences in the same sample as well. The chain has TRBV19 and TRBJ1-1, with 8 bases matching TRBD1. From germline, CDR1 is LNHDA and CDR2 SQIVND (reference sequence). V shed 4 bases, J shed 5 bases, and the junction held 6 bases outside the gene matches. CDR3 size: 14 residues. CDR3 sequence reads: CASSTQGANTEAFF. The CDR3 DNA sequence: TGTGCCAGTAGTACTCAGGGGGCTAATACTGAAGCTTTCTTT.

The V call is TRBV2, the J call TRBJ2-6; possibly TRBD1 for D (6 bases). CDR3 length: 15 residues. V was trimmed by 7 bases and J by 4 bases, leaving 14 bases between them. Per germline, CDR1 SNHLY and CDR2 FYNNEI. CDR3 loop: CASNVPGAGANVLTF. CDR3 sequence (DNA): TGTGCCAGCAATGTCCCAGGGGCCGGGGCCAACGTCCTGACTTTC.

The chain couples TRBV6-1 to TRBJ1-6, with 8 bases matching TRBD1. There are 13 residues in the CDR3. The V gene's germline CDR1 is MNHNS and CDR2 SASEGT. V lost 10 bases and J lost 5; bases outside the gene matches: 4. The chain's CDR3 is CANGQGDNSPLHF. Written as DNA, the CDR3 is TGTGCCAACGGACAGGGTGATAATTCACCCCTCCACTTT.

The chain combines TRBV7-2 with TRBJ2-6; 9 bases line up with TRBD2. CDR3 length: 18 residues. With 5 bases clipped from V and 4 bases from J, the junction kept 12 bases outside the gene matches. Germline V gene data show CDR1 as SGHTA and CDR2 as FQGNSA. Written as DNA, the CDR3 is TGTGCCAGCAGCCGGGGCCCCGCGGGGGGGTCCGGGGCCAACGTCCTGACTTTC. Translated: CASSRGPAGGSGANVLTF.

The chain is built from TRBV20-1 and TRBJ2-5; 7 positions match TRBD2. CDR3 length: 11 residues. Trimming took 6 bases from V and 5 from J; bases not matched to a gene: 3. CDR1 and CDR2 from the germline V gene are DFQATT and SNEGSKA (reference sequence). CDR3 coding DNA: TGCAGTGCAGGGAGGGAGGAGACCCAGTACTTC. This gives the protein CSAGREETQYF.

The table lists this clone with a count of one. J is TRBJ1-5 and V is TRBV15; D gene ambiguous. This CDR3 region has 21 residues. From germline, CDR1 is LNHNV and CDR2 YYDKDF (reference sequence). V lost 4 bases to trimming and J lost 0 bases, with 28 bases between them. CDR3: CATSTMMGRPTSLDSNQPQHF. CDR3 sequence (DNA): TGTGCCACCAGCACAATGATGGGGAGACCTACCTCCCTTGATAGCAATCAGCCCCAGCATTTT.

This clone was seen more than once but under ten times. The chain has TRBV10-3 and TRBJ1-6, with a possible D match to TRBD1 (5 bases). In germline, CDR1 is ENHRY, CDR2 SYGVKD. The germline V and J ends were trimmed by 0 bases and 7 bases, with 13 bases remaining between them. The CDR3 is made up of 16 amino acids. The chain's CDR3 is CAISESPGKLNSPLHF. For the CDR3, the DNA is TGTGCCATCAGTGAGTCACCAGGGAAGTTGAATTCACCCCTCCACTTT.

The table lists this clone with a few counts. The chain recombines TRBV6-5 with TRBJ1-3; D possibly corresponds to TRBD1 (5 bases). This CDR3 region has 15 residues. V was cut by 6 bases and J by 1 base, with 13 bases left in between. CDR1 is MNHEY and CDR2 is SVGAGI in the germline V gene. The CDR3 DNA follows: TGTGCCAGCAGAGCTCCAGGGCCATCTGGAAACACCATATATTTT. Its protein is CASRAPGPSGNTIYF.

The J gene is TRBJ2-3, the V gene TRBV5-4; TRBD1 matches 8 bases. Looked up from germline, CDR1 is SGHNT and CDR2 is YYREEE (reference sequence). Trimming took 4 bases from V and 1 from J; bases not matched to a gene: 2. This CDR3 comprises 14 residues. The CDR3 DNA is TGTGCCAGCAGCGAGACAGGGGGCACAGATACGCAGTATTTT. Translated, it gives CASSETGGTDTQYF.

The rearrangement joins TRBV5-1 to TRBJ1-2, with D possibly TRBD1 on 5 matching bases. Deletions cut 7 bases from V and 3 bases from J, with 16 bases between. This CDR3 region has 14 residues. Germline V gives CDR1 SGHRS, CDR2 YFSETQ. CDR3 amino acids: CASAQGGLDYGYTF. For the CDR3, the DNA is TGCGCCAGCGCCCAGGGAGGCCTCGACTATGGCTACACCTTC.

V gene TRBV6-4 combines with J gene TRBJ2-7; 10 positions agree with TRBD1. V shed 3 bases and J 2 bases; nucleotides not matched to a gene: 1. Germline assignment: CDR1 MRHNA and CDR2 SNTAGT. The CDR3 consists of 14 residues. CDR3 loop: CASSEGTGAYEQYF. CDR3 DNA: TGTGCCAGCAGTGAGGGGACAGGGGCCTACGAGCAGTACTTC.